One and the same sample provided the 31 T cell receptor beta chains below, sequenced in a study of Ad26.COV2.S vaccination and SARS-CoV-2 variants. Noted treatment: over 15 received Ad26.COV2.S at low or high dose, single or two shots; a few received placebo; per-sample allocation not given. Each sample was drawn 63 days after the first injection (of vaccine or placebo). Repertoires were generated with immunoSEQ multiplex PCR, while TCRdb's copy carries only in-frame clones and drops some. The data contain about 350,000 clones, approximately 85% of them singletons. Material: peripheral blood, obtained in a trial of Ad26.COV2.S vaccine versus placebo. The receptors stem from a person between 18 and 65 years old who received the Ad26.COV2.S COVID-19 vaccine or a placebo.

This chain joins TRBV13 and TRBJ2-7; D call uncertain. V lost 3 bases, J lost 0 bases, and 3 bases lay in between. The CDR3 runs 12 residues. Looked up from germline, CDR1 is PRHDT and CDR2 is FYEKMQ (reference sequence). The CDR3 DNA reads TGTGCCAGCAGCTTCCTCTCCTACGAGCAGTACTTC. Protein sequence: CASSFLSYEQYF. Filled out from reference TRBV13 and TRBJ2-7, the complete variable domain reads AAGVIQSPRHLIKEKRETATLKCYPIPRHDTVYWYQQGPGQDPQFLISFYEKMQSDKGSIPDRFSAQQFSDYHSELNMSSLELGDSALYFCASSFLSYEQYFGPGTRLTVT.

The rearrangement joins TRBV6-2 or TRBV6-3 to TRBJ2-7; 9 positions agree with TRBD1. This CDR3 contains 13 residues. CDR1 and CDR2 from the germline V gene are MNHEY and SVGEGT. J lost 6 bases, V lost 4 bases, and 4 bases had no gene match. CDR3 amino acids: CASSWDRESEQYF. The CDR3, as DNA: TGTGCCAGCAGTTGGGACAGGGAGAGCGAGCAGTACTTC.

The V and J genes are TRBV3-1 (or the pseudogene TRBV3-2) and TRBJ2-5; TRBD2 matches at 12 bases. Trimming took 1 base from V and 3 from J; bases not matched to a gene: 6. The V gene's germline CDR1 is LGHDT and CDR2 YNNKEL (reference sequence). The CDR3 loop spans 17 amino acids. The CDR3 loop is CASSQGTSGTVKETQYF. CDR3 in DNA: TGTGCCAGCAGCCAAGGGACTAGCGGGACGGTCAAAGAGACCCAGTACTTC.

DNA for the CDR3: TGTGCCAGCAGCCAGTTTAGGAGGGGCCTTTCCTACGAGCAGTACTTC. It translates to CASSQFRRGLSYEQYF. V usage is TRBV3-1 (or the pseudogene TRBV3-2) and J usage is TRBJ2-7, with a weak D call TRBD2 (6 bases). V lost 3 bases and J lost 1, with 16 bases in between. Germline V gene data show CDR1 as LGHDT and CDR2 as YNNKEL (reference sequence). The CDR3 loop spans 16 amino acids.

The DNA of the CDR3 is TGTGCCAGCAGTGAAAGTGCTAGCGGGGCCTACAATGAGCAGTTCTTC. This encodes CASSESASGAYNEQFF. J is TRBJ2-1 and V is TRBV6-1, with TRBD2 matching 9 bases. The CDR3 has 16 residues. CDR1 MNHNS and CDR2 SASEGT come from the germline V gene. Trimming cost V 2 bases and J 2 bases; bases outside gene matches: 4.

The V call is TRBV10-3, the J call TRBJ1-1; the D is unclear. This CDR3 has 14 residues. Germline-derived CDR1 and CDR2 are ENHRY and SYGVKD. The ends were cut back, 2 bases at V and 1 base at J, with 8 bases in the middle. The CDR3 region is CAISENGQNTEAFF. The CDR3 nucleotides are TGTGCCATCAGTGAGAATGGCCAGAACACTGAAGCTTTCTTT.

The chain employs TRBV5-1 and TRBJ1-1; tentative D call: TRBD1 (5 bases). CDR3 size: 14 residues. Trimming shortened V by 2 bases and J by 5 bases, and 13 bases separated the two germline ends. CDR1 and CDR2 (germline): SGHRS, YFSETQ. CDR3 amino acids: CASSFGGKGTEAFF. DNA of the CDR3: TGCGCCAGCAGCTTCGGGGGAAAAGGAACTGAAGCTTTCTTT. Together with reference TRBV5-1 and TRBJ1-1, the CDR3 gives the full variable domain: KAGVTQTPRYLIKTRGQQVTLSCSPISGHRSVSWYQQTPGQGLQFLFEYFSETQRNKGNFPGRFSGRQFSNSRSEMNVSTLELGDSALYLCASSFGGKGTEAFFGQGTRLTVV.

The table lists this clone with a few counts. The chain's CDR3 is CAISESEETQYF. In DNA, the CDR3 is TGTGCCATCAGTGAGTCAGAAGAGACCCAGTACTTC. V and J are TRBV10-3 and TRBJ2-5; D not resolved. This CDR3 is 12 amino acids long. Germline loops: CDR1 ENHRY, CDR2 SYGVKD. The V end was cut by 0 bases, the J end by 3 bases, with 2 bases between.

This chain links TRBV6-2 or TRBV6-3 with TRBJ1-1; D gene uncertain. The CDR3 has 13 residues. Germline V CDR1 and CDR2: MNHEY, SVGEGT. With 1 base removed from V and 1 base from J, the gap between germline ends came to 4 bases. CDR3 loop: CASSYFANTEAFF. The CDR3 nucleotides are TGTGCCAGCAGTTACTTCGCGAACACTGAAGCTTTCTTT.

The V gene is TRBV5-8, the J gene TRBJ1-6; no definite D call. The germline V and J ends were trimmed by 2 bases and 9 bases, with 3 bases remaining between them. Per germline, CDR1 SGHTS and CDR2 YDEGEE. CDR3 length: 11 residues. The CDR3 loop reads CASSLRSPLHF. The CDR3 nucleotides read TGTGCCAGCAGCTTACGTTCACCCCTCCACTTT.

As DNA, the CDR3 is TGTGCCAGCAGCTTCCGTAAGGGGACAGGGGGGACAGATACGCAGTATTTT. It codes for CASSFRKGTGGTDTQYF. The chain links TRBV7-9 to TRBJ2-3; 11 nucleotides align to TRBD1. Germline V gene sequence: CDR1 SEHNR, CDR2 FQNEAQ (reference sequence). The CDR3 is 17 amino acids. V shed 3 bases, J shed 3 bases, and the junction held 8 bases outside the gene matches.

The chain uses TRBV19 and TRBJ2-1; the D is unclear. Germline V gene lookup returns CDR1 LNHDA and CDR2 SQIVND (reference sequence). There are 10 residues in the CDR3. V was pared by 6 bases and J by 10 bases, with 7 bases between. DNA of the CDR3: TGTGCCAGTAGGGAAAGAGAGCAGTTCTTC. Translating it yields CASREREQFF.

This chain connects TRBV5-1 to TRBJ2-3; D unclear. Germline V gene data show CDR1 as SGHRS and CDR2 as YFSETQ. This CDR3 spans 13 amino acids. V was shortened by 0 bases and J by 7 bases, with 9 bases between the two germline ends. The CDR3 region is CASSLEDPNTQYF. The CDR3 DNA follows: TGCGCCAGCAGCTTGGAGGACCCTAATACGCAGTATTTT.

This rearrangement joins TRBV4-3 to TRBJ2-7; 7 bases agree with TRBD1. The CDR3 has 16 amino acids. Germline assignment: CDR1 LGHNA and CDR2 YSLEER. The V and J ends lost 6 bases and 3 bases, in that order; junction bases with no gene match: 14. CDR3: CASSLSGQAHYYEQYF. For the CDR3, the DNA is TGCGCCAGCAGTCTATCAGGACAGGCCCATTACTACGAGCAGTACTTC.

V gene TRBV5-4 combines with J gene TRBJ1-1; no clear D gene. Germline CDR1 SGHNT, CDR2 YYREEE (reference sequence). With 2 bases removed from V and 4 bases from J, the gap between germline ends came to 18 bases. The CDR3 is made up of 16 amino acids. CDR3 residues: CASSFKGPVGGTEAFF. CDR3 sequence (DNA): TGTGCCAGCAGCTTCAAGGGCCCTGTGGGAGGCACTGAAGCTTTCTTT.

V is TRBV27 and J is TRBJ2-3; D perhaps matches TRBD2 (6 bases). From germline, CDR1 is MNHEY and CDR2 SMNVEV (reference sequence). Trimming pared 4 bases from V and 2 bases from J, leaving 10 bases between. This CDR3 comprises 14 residues. CDR3 in DNA: TGTGCCAGCAGTTCTAGCGATTACACAGATACGCAGTATTTT. Translating it yields CASSSSDYTDTQYF.

This chain connects TRBV3-1 (or the pseudogene TRBV3-2) to TRBJ2-2; 7 bases fit TRBD1. The CDR3 has 15 amino acids. The V gene's germline CDR1 is LGHDT and CDR2 YNNKEL (reference sequence). V was clipped by 2 bases and J by 5 bases; unmatched bases: 5. CDR3 protein: CASSQTDRLTGELFF. The CDR3 bases are TGTGCCAGCAGCCAAACGGACAGGCTAACCGGGGAGCTGTTTTTT.

In this sample, this clone turned up a few times. The rearrangement uses TRBV9 and TRBJ1-1; D possibly corresponds to TRBD1 (5 bases). V was clipped by 4 bases and J by 0 bases, with 22 bases between them. The CDR3 covers 18 residues. Germline CDR1 and CDR2: SGDLS and YYNGEE. The CDR3 DNA reads as TGTGCCAGCAGCAAACACCCCGTGACGGGGACCTTGAACACTGAAGCTTTCTTT. This sequence encodes CASSKHPVTGTLNTEAFF.

The genes are TRBV3-1 (or the pseudogene TRBV3-2) and TRBJ2-3, with 7 bases fitting TRBD2. Germline-derived CDR1 and CDR2 are LGHDT and YNNKEL (reference sequence). The CDR3 extends over 16 amino acids. Trimming removed 2 bases from V and 1 base from J; junction bases left unmatched: 6. CDR3 nucleotide sequence: TGTGCCAGCAGCCAACTAGGGCTAGCGGGCACAGATACGCAGTATTTT. Its translation: CASSQLGLAGTDTQYF.

V and J are TRBV4-3 and TRBJ2-1; a possible D gene is TRBD2 (5 bases). Germline lookup yields CDR1 LGHNA and CDR2 YSLEER. This CDR3 is built from 14 residues. V was shortened by 1 base and J by 4 bases, with 8 bases between the two germline ends. The CDR3 DNA sequence: TGCGCCAGCAGCCAAGTGGGCGGGTACAATGAGCAGTTCTTC. Its translation: CASSQVGGYNEQFF.

The chain combines TRBV27 with TRBJ1-6; 9 nucleotides agree with TRBD1. The CDR3 covers 14 residues. The germline V gene has CDR1 MNHEY and CDR2 SMNVEV (reference sequence). V shed 5 bases, J shed 6 bases, and the junction held 2 bases outside the gene matches. DNA of the CDR3: TGTGCCAGCAGTCAACAGGGGGCTAATTCACCCCTCCACTTT. The encoded protein is CASSQQGANSPLHF.

This chain links TRBV10-3 with TRBJ2-3; the match to TRBD2 covers 10 bases. This CDR3 has 15 amino acids. The V gene end was trimmed by 3 bases and the J gene end by 4 bases; junction bases not matched to a gene: 4. Germline V lookup: CDR1 ENHRY, CDR2 SYGVKD. The CDR3 DNA is TGTGCCATCAGTGACCCCAGCGGGGGGGCAGATACGCAGTATTTT. The encoded protein is CAISDPSGGADTQYF.

This clone was seen once. The chain combines TRBV27 with TRBJ2-1; 13 bases match TRBD2. The CDR3 extends over 15 amino acids. The germline CDR1 and CDR2 sequences are MNHEY and SMNVEV (reference sequence). The junction had 3 bases not matched to a gene; V was cut back by 5 bases and J by 5 bases. CDR3 sequence (DNA): TGTGCCAGCAGTATACTAGCGGGAGGGCACAATGAGCAGTTCTTC. Translating gives CASSILAGGHNEQFF.

This clone was observed once. This CDR3 is CSVERLGGNTEAFF. The CDR3 DNA follows: TGCAGCGTTGAGCGCTTGGGGGGGAACACTGAAGCTTTCTTT. V is TRBV29-1 and J is TRBJ1-1; tentatively, D is TRBD1 (5 bases). Trimming shortened V by 3 bases and J by 1 base, and 12 bases separated the two germline ends. There are 14 residues in the CDR3. CDR1 is SQVTM, CDR2 ANQGSEA, per germline.

The V and J genes are TRBV5-1 and TRBJ2-4; either TRBD1 or TRBD2 may fit D (5 bases each). The CDR3 runs to 15 residues. In germline, CDR1 is SGHRS, CDR2 YFSETQ. The V and J ends lost 4 bases and 8 bases respectively, with 19 bases between them. The CDR3 is CASSRLTPQGDIQYF. In DNA form, the CDR3 reads TGCGCCAGCAGCCGTCTAACCCCCCAGGGAGACATTCAGTACTTC.

This chain links TRBV7-2 with TRBJ2-1, with D perhaps TRBD1 (7 bases). Germline loops: CDR1 SGHTA, CDR2 FQGNSA. V was clipped by 7 bases and J by 3 bases, with 22 bases between them. CDR3 length: 17 residues. The CDR3 nucleotides read TGTGCCAGCACGCAGGGGGGCTCCTATTCCGTCTACAATGAGCAGTTCTTC. It yields the protein CASTQGGSYSVYNEQFF.

In regard to this clone: Other DNA variants within this sample encode the same CDR3. This chain connects TRBV15 to TRBJ2-7, with 9 nucleotides matching TRBD1. The CDR3 covers 16 residues. Germline V gene lookup returns CDR1 LNHNV and CDR2 YYDKDF (reference sequence). Losses at the gene ends were 0 bases for V and 1 base for J; bases not matched to a gene: 4. The DNA of the CDR3 is TGTGCCACCAGCAGAGACGGTGGGACAGGGTCCTACGAGCAGTACTTC. Encoded protein: CATSRDGGTGSYEQYF.

The chain is built from TRBV5-4 and TRBJ1-6, with 8 bases that match TRBD1. V lost 3 bases to trimming and J lost 9 bases; unmatched junction nucleotides: 8. Germline V gene lookup returns CDR1 SGHNT and CDR2 YYREEE (reference sequence). This CDR3 is 15 amino acids long. CDR3 sequence: CASSSRTGQGSPLHF. The CDR3 bases are TGTGCCAGCAGCTCGAGGACAGGGCAGGGTTCACCCCTCCACTTT.

The chain links TRBV6-5 to TRBJ1-1, with unresolved D. The germline gives CDR1 MNHEY, CDR2 SVGAGI. The CDR3 runs to 13 residues. V shed 5 bases and J shed 5 bases, with 12 bases lying between them. CDR3 residues: CASSPRIGTEAFF. DNA for the CDR3: TGTGCCAGCAGTCCGAGGATTGGGACTGAAGCTTTCTTT.

The chain recombines TRBV7-6 with TRBJ2-6; D is unclear. V shed 3 bases and J shed 1 base, with 4 bases lying between them. Germline V gives CDR1 SGHVS, CDR2 FNYEAQ. The CDR3 runs to 14 residues. Here the CDR3 reads CASSFSSGANVLTF. CDR3 DNA sequence: TGTGCCAGCAGCTTTTCGTCTGGGGCCAACGTCCTGACTTTC. Drawing the rest from reference TRBV7-6 and TRBJ2-6, the complete variable domain is GAGVSQSPRYKVTKRGQDVALRCDPISGHVSLYWYRQALGQGPEFLTYFNYEAQQDKSGLPNDRFSAERPEGSISTLTIQRTEQRDSAMYRCASSFSSGANVLTFGAGSRLTVL.

The chain recombines TRBV5-6 with TRBJ2-1; 7 bases agree with TRBD1. The CDR3 is 15 amino acids. Germline V gene lookup returns CDR1 SGHDT and CDR2 YYEEEE. Trimming took 4 bases from V and 0 from J; bases not matched to a gene: 4. In DNA, the CDR3 is TGTGCCAGCAGCGGGGACAGCGACTCCTACAATGAGCAGTTCTTC. This encodes CASSGDSDSYNEQFF.